This T cell receptor (beta chain) was documented in a study of blood T cell repertoires in COVID-19. The ends were cut back, 2 bases at V and 1 base at J, with 6 bases in the middle. The CDR3 runs 14 residues. CDR1 is MNHNY, CDR2 SVGAGI, per germline (reference sequence). Sequenced by immunoSEQ multiplex PCR; TCRdb stores in-frame clones only, minus some. The sample yields roughly 250,000 clones, approximately 80% seen once. J is TRBJ1-5 and V is TRBV6-6, with D hard to call. The sequenced sample consisted of peripheral blood. The origin of this receptor is a woman older than 75 with active or convalescent COVID-19. The CDR3 loop is CASSYAGSNQPQHF. The CDR3 DNA reads TGTGCCAGCAGTTACGCCGGGAGCAATCAGCCCCAGCATTTT.